These 15 T cell receptor beta chains share one sample of origin, sequenced in a study of T cell responses to AZD1222 COVID-19 vaccine. Sequenced by immunoSEQ multiplex PCR; TCRdb stores in-frame clones only, minus some. The data show about 120,000 clones, around 90% seen once. The sample here was peripheral blood, taken 28 days after the second AZD1222 dose. Receptor source: an adult who received the AZD1222 COVID-19 vaccine.

The chain carries TRBV18 and TRBJ1-1; D not resolved. Per germline, CDR1 KGHSH and CDR2 LQKENI. Trimming pared 2 bases from V and 7 bases from J, leaving 17 bases between. The CDR3 has 15 amino acids. The CDR3 protein is CASSPVVPDQFEAFF. DNA for the CDR3: TGTGCCAGCTCACCAGTAGTCCCCGACCAGTTTGAAGCTTTCTTT.

V and J are TRBV2 and TRBJ1-4; 11 positions agree with TRBD1. Germline trimming cut 4 bases from V and 0 bases from J; bases unmatched to any gene: 1. CDR1 and CDR2 (germline): SNHLY, FYNNEI. The CDR3 has 16 residues. The CDR3: CASSGTGGSTNEKLFF. CDR3 bases: TGTGCCAGCAGTGGGACAGGGGGCTCAACTAATGAAAAACTGTTTTTT.

J is TRBJ1-5 and V is TRBV4-1; D may be TRBD1 (6 bases). This CDR3 comprises 16 residues. Trimming shortened V by 2 bases and J by 7 bases, and 18 bases separated the two germline ends. CDR1 is MGHRA and CDR2 is YSYEKL in the germline V gene. Here the CDR3 reads CASSQWQSGDGQPQHF. For the CDR3, the DNA is TGCGCCAGCAGCCAATGGCAGTCAGGGGACGGCCAGCCCCAGCATTTT.

The gene calls are TRBV19 and TRBJ1-2, with 8 bases matching TRBD1. J lost 5 bases, V lost 5 bases, and 13 bases had no gene match. CDR3 size: 16 residues. Germline V gives CDR1 LNHDA, CDR2 SQIVND (reference sequence). CDR3 loop: CASSHPRGTGEYGYTF. The CDR3, as DNA: TGTGCCAGTAGTCACCCCCGGGGGACAGGAGAATATGGCTACACCTTC.

The CDR3 reads CASSLRGDDEQYF. The CDR3 region has the DNA TGTGCCAGCTCACTCCGGGGGGACGACGAGCAGTACTTC. The chain recombines TRBV18 with TRBJ2-7, with 7 bases matching TRBD2. The CDR3 is made up of 13 amino acids. The V gene's germline CDR1 is KGHSH and CDR2 LQKENI. V was pared by 4 bases and J by 5 bases, with 5 bases of the junction left unmatched. Variable domain in full (rest from reference TRBV18 and TRBJ2-7): NAGVMQNPRHLVRRRGQEARLRCSPMKGHSHVYWYRQLPEEGLKFMVYLQKENIIDESGMPKERFSAEFPKEGPSILRIQQVVRGDSAAYFCASSLRGDDEQYFGPGTRLTVT.

This chain connects TRBV7-2 to TRBJ2-7, with D perhaps TRBD1 (5 bases). This CDR3 is built from 13 residues. Trimming shortened V by 4 bases and J by 6 bases, and 13 bases separated the two germline ends. Germline V lookup: CDR1 SGHTA, CDR2 FQGNSA. The CDR3 region has the DNA TGTGCCAGCAGCTACGCTAGGGGTTCCGAGCAGTACTTC. Translating gives CASSYARGSEQYF.

The gene calls are TRBV3-1 (or the pseudogene TRBV3-2) and TRBJ1-6; D is perhaps TRBD1 (5 bases). CDR1 is LGHDT, CDR2 YNNKEL, per germline (reference sequence). This CDR3 comprises 12 residues. Deletions cut 4 bases from V and 10 bases from J, with 8 bases between. DNA of the CDR3: TGTGCCAGCAGCCTCGGGGCATCACCCCTCCACTTT. Its protein is CASSLGASPLHF.

This clone was found a few times. V is TRBV27 and J is TRBJ2-2; D perhaps matches TRBD1 (6 bases). V was clipped by 11 bases and J by 7 bases, with 17 bases between them. CDR3 length: 13 residues. Germline V CDR1 and CDR2: MNHEY, SMNVEV (reference sequence). CDR3 amino acids: CASQTGSGGELFF. Written as DNA, the CDR3 is TGTGCCTCCCAAACAGGGTCTGGCGGGGAGCTGTTTTTT.

Regarding this clone: Other nucleotide sequences in the sample specify the same CDR3. The chain has TRBV19 and TRBJ2-7; 8 bases are a match to TRBD2. Germline values: CDR1 LNHDA, CDR2 SQIVND (reference sequence). V dropped 3 bases and J dropped 2; count of bases not matched to a gene: 6. CDR3 length: 15 amino acids. In DNA form, the CDR3 reads TGTGCCAGTAGTATTTCCGGGGGGGTCGCCTACGAGCAGTACTTC. It specifies CASSISGGVAYEQYF.

This chain links TRBV3-1 (or the pseudogene TRBV3-2) with TRBJ1-6; D is uncertain. The germline V and J ends were trimmed by 1 base and 8 bases, with 6 bases remaining between them. The CDR3 has 13 amino acids. Germline V CDR1 and CDR2: LGHDT, YNNKEL (reference sequence). The CDR3 here is CASSQALDSPLHF. The CDR3 DNA is TGTGCCAGCAGCCAAGCACTGGATTCACCCCTCCACTTT.

The J gene is TRBJ2-1, the V gene TRBV28; 14 bases are shared with TRBD2. With 2 bases clipped from V and 7 bases from J, the junction kept 7 bases outside the gene matches. CDR1 MDHEN and CDR2 SYDVKM come from the germline V gene. The CDR3 covers 17 residues. This CDR3 reads CASSLSGLAGGRNEQFF. The CDR3 DNA reads as TGTGCCAGCAGTTTAAGCGGACTAGCGGGGGGCCGGAATGAGCAGTTCTTC.

The chain has TRBV19 and TRBJ1-1; the D gene is possibly TRBD1 (6 bases). The germline CDR1 and CDR2 sequences are LNHDA and SQIVND (reference sequence). The V and J ends lost 7 bases and 1 base respectively, with 22 bases between them. This CDR3 contains 17 residues. CDR3 residues: CASTSLGADWRNTEAFF. In DNA, the CDR3 is TGTGCCAGTACCTCCCTGGGGGCAGATTGGCGGAACACTGAAGCTTTCTTT.

The CDR3, as DNA: TGTGTCAGAAGCCAAAGGCCCAGGCAAGAGACCCAGTACTTC. This translates into CVRSQRPRQETQYF. The rearrangement links TRBV7-5 to TRBJ2-5; no DNA check was done on the table's D call, TRBD1. TRBV7-5 is deemed a pseudogene. The CDR3 covers 14 residues.

CDR3 sequence reads: CASSLGAAVYSSYNSPLHF. The CDR3 DNA sequence: TGTGCCAGCAGCTTGGGAGCCGCCGTGTATAGCTCCTATAATTCACCCCTCCACTTT. The chain has TRBV5-4 and TRBJ1-6; D is undetermined. Between the trimmed V and J ends, which lost 0 bases and 0 bases, there was a span of 16 bases. CDR1 SGHNT and CDR2 YYREEE come from the germline V gene (reference sequence). The CDR3 contains 19 residues. Based on the CDR3 plus reference TRBV5-4 and TRBJ1-6, the full variable domain is ETGVTQSPTHLIKTRGQQVTLRCSSQSGHNTVSWYQQALGQGPQFIFQYYREEENGRGNFPPRFSGLQFPNYSSELNVNALELDDSALYLCASSLGAAVYSSYNSPLHFGNGTRLTVT.

This chain connects TRBV19 to TRBJ1-6, with D possibly TRBD1 on 6 matching bases. This CDR3 is built from 15 residues. CDR1 and CDR2 (germline): LNHDA, SQIVND (reference sequence). V gave up 6 bases and J gave up 6 bases, with 15 bases separating them. CDR3 in amino acids: CASSAGAGTNSPLHF. CDR3 in DNA: TGTGCCAGTAGCGCAGGGGCAGGGACTAATTCACCCCTCCACTTT.